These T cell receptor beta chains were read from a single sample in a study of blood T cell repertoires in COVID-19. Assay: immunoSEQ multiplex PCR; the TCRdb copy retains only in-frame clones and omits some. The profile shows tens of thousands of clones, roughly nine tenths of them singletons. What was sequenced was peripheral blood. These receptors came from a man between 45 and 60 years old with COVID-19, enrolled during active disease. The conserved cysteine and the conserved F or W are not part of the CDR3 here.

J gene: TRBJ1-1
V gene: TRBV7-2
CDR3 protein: ASSSSPGEFTEAF

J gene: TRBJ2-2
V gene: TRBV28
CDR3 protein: ASSYGAKRGTGELF

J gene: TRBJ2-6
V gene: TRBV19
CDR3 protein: ASRLGQGSSGANVLT

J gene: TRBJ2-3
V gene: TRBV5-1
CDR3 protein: ASSSGRGTDTQY

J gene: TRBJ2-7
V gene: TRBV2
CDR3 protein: ASSQQRESYEQY

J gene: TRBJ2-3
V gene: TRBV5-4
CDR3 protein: ASSSVQDRTDTQY

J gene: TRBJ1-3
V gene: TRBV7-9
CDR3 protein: ASSLVLGPVSGNTIY

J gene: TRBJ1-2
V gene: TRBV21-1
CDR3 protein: ASSKPDRDYGYT

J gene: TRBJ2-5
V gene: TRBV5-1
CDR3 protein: ASSPGLAGGPREETQY

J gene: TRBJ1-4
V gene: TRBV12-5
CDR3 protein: ASGQPQGLNEKLF

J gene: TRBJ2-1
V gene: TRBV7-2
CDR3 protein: ASSLLAQTDLYNEQF

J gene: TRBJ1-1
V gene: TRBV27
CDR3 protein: ASRRNTEAF

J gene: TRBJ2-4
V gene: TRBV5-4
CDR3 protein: ASHPWGENIQY

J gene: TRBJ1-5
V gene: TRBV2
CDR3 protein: ASSVGTGLIQPQH

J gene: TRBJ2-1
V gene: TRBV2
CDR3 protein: ASSSSGAYNEQF

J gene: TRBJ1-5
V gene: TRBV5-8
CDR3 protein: ASSPTGNSNQPQH

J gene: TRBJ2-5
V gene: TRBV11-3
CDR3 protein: ASSTGGLQETQY

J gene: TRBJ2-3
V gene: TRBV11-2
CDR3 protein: ASRLGSGRLDTQY

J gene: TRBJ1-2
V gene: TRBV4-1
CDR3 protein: ASSHHDRGRVGYT

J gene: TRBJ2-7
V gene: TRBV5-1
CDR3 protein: ASSDTKGLTYEQY

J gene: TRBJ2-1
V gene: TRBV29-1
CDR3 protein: SVRKLAGGYNEQF

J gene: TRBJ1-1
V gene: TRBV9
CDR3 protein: ASSAQGGNTEAF

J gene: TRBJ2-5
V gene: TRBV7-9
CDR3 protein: ASSLETGGEGTQY

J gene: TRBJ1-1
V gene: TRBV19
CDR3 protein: ASSIRTGSTEAF

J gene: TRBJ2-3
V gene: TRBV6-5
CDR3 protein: ASKEVGGPDTQY

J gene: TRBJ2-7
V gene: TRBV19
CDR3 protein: ASSNQGGAYEQY

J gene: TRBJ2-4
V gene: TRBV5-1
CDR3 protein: ASRTSGRAENIQY

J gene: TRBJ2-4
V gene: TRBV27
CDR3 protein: ASSPIGTGRTLAKNIQY

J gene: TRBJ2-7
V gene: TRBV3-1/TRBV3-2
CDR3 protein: ASSRRTDPIEQY

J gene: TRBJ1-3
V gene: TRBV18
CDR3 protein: ASSPPLSGGNTIY

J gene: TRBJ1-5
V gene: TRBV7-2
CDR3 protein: ASSLAPGGRGQPQH

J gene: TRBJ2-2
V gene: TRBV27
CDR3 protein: ASSHIAGRYTGELF

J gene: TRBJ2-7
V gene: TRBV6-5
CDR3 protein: ASSYGTGGTYEQY

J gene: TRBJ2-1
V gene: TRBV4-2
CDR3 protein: ASSQDFTRDNEQF

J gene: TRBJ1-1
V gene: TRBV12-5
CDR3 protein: ASGNDGGGGTEAF

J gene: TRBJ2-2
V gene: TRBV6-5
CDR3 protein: ASSPGQGNGELF

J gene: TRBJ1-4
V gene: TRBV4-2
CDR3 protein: ASSQPQRGISDEKLF

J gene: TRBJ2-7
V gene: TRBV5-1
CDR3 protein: ASSPRPDRAGEQY

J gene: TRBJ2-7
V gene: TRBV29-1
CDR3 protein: VLAGGCDEQY

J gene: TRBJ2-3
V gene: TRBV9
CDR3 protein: ASSVGGTDTQY

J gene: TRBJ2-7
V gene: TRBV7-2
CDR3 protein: ASTFLAENSYEQY

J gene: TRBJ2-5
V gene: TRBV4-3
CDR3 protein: ASSQGGTAKQETQY

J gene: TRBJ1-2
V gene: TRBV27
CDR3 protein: ASSFGGTGYGYT

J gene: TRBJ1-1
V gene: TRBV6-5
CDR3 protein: ASRLNTEAF

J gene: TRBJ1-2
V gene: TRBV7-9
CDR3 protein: ASSLGRGQNYGYT

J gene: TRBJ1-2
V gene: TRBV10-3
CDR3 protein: AIKSDRLTNYGYT

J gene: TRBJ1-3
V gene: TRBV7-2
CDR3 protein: ASSSDTTERSGNTIY

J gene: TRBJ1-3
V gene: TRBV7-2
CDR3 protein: ASSRPGQLNTIY

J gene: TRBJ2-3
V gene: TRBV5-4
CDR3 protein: ASSHWTTSTDTQY

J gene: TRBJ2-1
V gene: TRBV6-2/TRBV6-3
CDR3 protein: ASSYQRRQSSYNEQF

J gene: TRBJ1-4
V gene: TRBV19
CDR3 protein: ASSPRRGQNEKLF

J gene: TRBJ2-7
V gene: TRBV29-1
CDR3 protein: SVGADYEQY

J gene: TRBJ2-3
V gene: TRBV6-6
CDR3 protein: ASSFGLGLDTQY

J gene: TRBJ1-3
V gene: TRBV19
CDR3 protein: ASSRGQGSGNTIY

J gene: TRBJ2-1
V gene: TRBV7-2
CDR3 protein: ASSSSAYNDQF

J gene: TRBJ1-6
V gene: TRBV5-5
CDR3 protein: ASSFTAGIDSPLH

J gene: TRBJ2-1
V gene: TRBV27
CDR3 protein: ASSFATAGNEQF

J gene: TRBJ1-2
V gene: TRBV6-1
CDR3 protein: ASSEGAGGGGYT

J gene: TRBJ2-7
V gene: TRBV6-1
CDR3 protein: ASSEALSVREQY

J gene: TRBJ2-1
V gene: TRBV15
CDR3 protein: ATSRVIGTGGNEQF